This TCR beta chain emerged from a study of spatial heterogeneity in lung cancer. The overall study: Detected sequences consistently included more beta-chain ones than alpha-chain ones. The study observed each unique TCR and UMI combination more than ten times on average in raw reads.

General study results and limits: Among blood samples, ubiquitous expanded tumor TCRs appeared more at resection than at follow-up.

The time point denotes: sample taken at primary tumor resection. Tumor, nontumor lung or frozen PBMC supplied whole RNA, sequenced without sorting. Donation came from roughly 72 patients with untreated early-stage non-small cell lung cancer. V lost 5 bases, J lost 2 bases, and 19 bases lay in between. The V gene's germline CDR1 is SGHTA and CDR2 FQGNSA. This CDR3 is 17 amino acids long. Each CDR3 protein gets one entry after TCRdb re-called the 5' RACE reads with MiXCR. Of about 50,000 distinct CDR3 sequences listed, roughly 7.2% are singletons. Comment on this clonotype: The antigen is undetermined.

This TCR was sampled from a female donor with early-stage non-small cell lung cancer. This chain joins TRBV7-2 and TRBJ2-1, with D possibly being TRBD1 (5 bases). This sample comprised PBMCs, obtained at surgery. This CDR3 is CASSPEVSGSTYNEQFF. CDR3 nucleotides: TGTGCCAGCAGCCCAGAGGTGTCAGGGTCTACCTACAATGAGCAGTTCTTC. Filled out from reference TRBV7-2 and TRBJ2-1, the complete variable domain reads GAGVSQSPSNKVTEKGKDVELRCDPISGHTALYWYRQSLGQGLEFLIYFQGNSAPDKSGLPSDRFSAERTGGSVSTLTIQRTQQEDSAVYLCASSPEVSGSTYNEQFFGPGTRLTVL.